The clone carrying this TCR beta chain was detected ten times or more. TCRdb recomputed calls from the RACE reads with MiXCR, one row per CDR3 protein. This sample has 35,000 to 50,000 distinct CDR3 sequences; around a tenth occur once, and the top ten carry about 14%. This CDR3 contains 12 residues. V was trimmed by 1 base and J by 2 bases, leaving 3 bases between them. CDR1 and CDR2 (germline): SGHAT, FQNNGV. This entry is derived from a study of human T cells and chemical hapten exposure. Study-level background: Mostly female patients had alopecia areata, totalis or universalis. Slight volume differences across pooled libraries mainly accounted for varying per-sample TCR yields.

Time point: patch test 2, 6 weeks after DPC sensitization. The treatment: therapeutic diphenylcyclopropenone sensitization with weekly scalp DPC. RNA extraction used unfractionated whole blood as the source of total RNA. Patients had alopecia, were aged 18 to 70, and were not pregnant. The chain employs TRBV11-2 and TRBJ2-7; D unresolved. The sequenced sample was whole blood, obtained in connection with sensitization to the hapten diphenylcyclopropenone (DPC). This receptor was taken from a young woman with alopecia areata. Some clones in this sample may be carry-over from other donors' samples. This chain's CDR3 is CASSLAAYEQYF. The CDR3 DNA sequence: TGTGCCAGCAGCTTAGCGGCCTACGAGCAGTACTTC. Using reference TRBV11-2 and TRBJ2-7 for the parts outside the CDR3, the full variable domain is EAGVAQSPRYKIIEKRQSVAFWCNPISGHATLYWYQQILGQGPKLLIQFQNNGVVDDSQLPKDRFSAERLKGVDSTLKIQPAKLEDSAVYLCASSLAAYEQYFGPGTRLTVT.